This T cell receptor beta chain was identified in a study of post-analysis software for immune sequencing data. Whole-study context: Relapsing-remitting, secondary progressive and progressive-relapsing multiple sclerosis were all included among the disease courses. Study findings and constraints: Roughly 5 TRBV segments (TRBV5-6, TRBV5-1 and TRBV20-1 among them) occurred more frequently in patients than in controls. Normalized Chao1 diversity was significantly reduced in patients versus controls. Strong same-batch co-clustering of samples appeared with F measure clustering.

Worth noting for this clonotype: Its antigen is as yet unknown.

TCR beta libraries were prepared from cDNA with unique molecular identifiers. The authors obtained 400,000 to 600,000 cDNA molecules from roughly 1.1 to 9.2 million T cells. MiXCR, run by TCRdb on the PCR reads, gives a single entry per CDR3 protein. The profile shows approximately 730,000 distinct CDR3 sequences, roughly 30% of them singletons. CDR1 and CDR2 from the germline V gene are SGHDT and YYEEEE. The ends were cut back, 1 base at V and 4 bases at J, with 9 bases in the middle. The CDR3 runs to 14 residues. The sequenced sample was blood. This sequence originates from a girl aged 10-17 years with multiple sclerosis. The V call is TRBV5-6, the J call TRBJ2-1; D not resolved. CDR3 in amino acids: CASSLQIVYNEQFF. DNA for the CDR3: TGTGCCAGCAGCTTGCAGATCGTTTACAATGAGCAGTTCTTC. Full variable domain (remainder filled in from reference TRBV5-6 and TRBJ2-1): DAGVTQSPTHLIKTRGQQVTLRCSPKSGHDTVSWYQQALGQGPQFIFQYYEEEERQRGNFPDRFSGHQFPNYSSELNVNALLLGDSALYLCASSLQIVYNEQFFGPGTRLTVL.